This T cell receptor (beta chain) was sequenced for a study of regulatory T cells in long-lasting Graves disease. Sample time point: newly diagnosed GD, antithyroid drugs for less than 3 months. The TCR library was prepared using RNA isolated from PBMCs. V trimming: 6 bases; J trimming: 4 bases; junction bases outside the gene matches: 4. The CDR3 is made up of 12 amino acids. Germline V gives CDR1 SGHDT, CDR2 YYEEEE. This clonotype came up many times. HTBI primers from iRepertoire and Arm-PCR of CDR3 regions yielded the TCR beta libraries. MiXCR, applied by TCRdb to the multiplex PCR reads, yields one record per CDR3 protein. In the table there are about 440,000 distinct CDR3 sequences, roughly 15% of which are singletons. Another study also made use of these data, one on T cells in Graves' hyperthyroidism and ophthalmopathy.

The rearrangement links TRBV5-6 to TRBJ2-7, with 7 nucleotides matching TRBD1. The clonotype originates from a woman aged 25 to 39 with Graves disease. This sample comprised peripheral blood mononuclear cells (PBMCs), obtained at new diagnosis, from a patient treated with antithyroid drugs. The CDR3 here is CASIGGGYEQYF. The CDR3 nucleotides are TGTGCCAGCATAGGGGGCGGATACGAGCAGTACTTC. The whole variable domain, filled in from reference TRBV5-6 and TRBJ2-7, reads DAGVTQSPTHLIKTRGQQVTLRCSPKSGHDTVSWYQQALGQGPQFIFQYYEEEERQRGNFPDRFSGHQFPNYSSELNVNALLLGDSALYLCASIGGGYEQYFGPGTRLTVT.